This T cell receptor (beta chain) was obtained from a study of cytomegalovirus exposure and HLA in healthy donors. Regarding this clone: Its antigen is not known.

Points from the study as a whole: Analysis was carried out at a later point, and it linked a missense DCLRE1C variant to TCR beta V- and J-gene trimming. When a later analysis was performed, an Asian-associated ancestry cluster reportedly had fewer N-insertions than the approximately 700-donor mean. In the analysis, some V segments, TRBV6-2 and TRBV6-3 included, were excluded as indistinguishable. Accurate prediction of most subjects' HLA-A and HLA-B alleles from TCR beta sequences was reported.

V shed 2 bases and J 6 bases; nucleotides not matched to a gene: 15. CDR1 is SGHVS and CDR2 is FNYEAQ in the germline V gene. The CDR3 is made up of 19 amino acids. The PCR ran on 60 Vbeta and 13 Jbeta primers. Profiled with immunoSEQ multiplex PCR; TCRdb holds only in-frame clones, not every one. The sample shows around 150,000 clones, roughly 78% of them seen only once. The chain couples TRBV7-6 to TRBJ2-2; TRBD1 aligns across 10 bases. The material sequenced was PBMCs. The TCR was taken from a man between 45 and 60 years old in good health and CMV-seropositive. The CDR3 DNA follows: TGTGCCAGCAGCTTAATGGAGACTTTTGGGACAGGGGTGCCCGGGGAGCTGTTTTTT. It encodes CASSLMETFGTGVPGELFF.